This T cell receptor (beta chain) was recovered during a study of T cell responses to AZD1222 COVID-19 vaccine. In regard to this clone: Its target is not known.

CDR3 size: 11 residues. The V gene lost 7 bases and the J gene lost 7 bases, with 11 bases spanning the gap. From germline, CDR1 is MNHEY and CDR2 SVGAGI. Here immunoSEQ multiplex PCR was the method, and the copy in TCRdb shows in-frame clones only, minus some. The sample records about 150,000 clones, 80% to 90% being singletons. Broader study findings: The donor cohort was predominantly white British with a female majority, and clonal diversity may have been underestimated.

The specimen comprised peripheral blood, sampled on day 0 of AZD1222 vaccination. The receptor's source is an adult in good health. The V and J genes are TRBV6-5 and TRBJ2-7; D gene ambiguous. CDR3 in amino acids: CASTYRSEQYF. As DNA, the CDR3 is TGTGCCAGCACATACCGGTCGGAGCAGTACTTC.